This TCR beta chain was sequenced for a study of T cell changes during pregnancy in multiple sclerosis. The protocol was immunoSEQ multiplex PCR, while the TCRdb copy is restricted to in-frame clones and leaves out a portion. The table shows some 47,000 clones, with 85% to 90% occurring only once. CDR3 length: 17 residues. Germline V gene sequence: CDR1 KGHSH, CDR2 LQKENI. V dropped 3 bases and J dropped 3; count of bases not matched to a gene: 5. The chain is built from TRBV18 and TRBJ2-2; 12 nucleotides line up with TRBD2. The sample here was peripheral blood, taken in the first trimester of pregnancy. This TCR was recovered from a female donor with multiple sclerosis, enrolled in a pregnancy study. The CDR3 DNA reads TGTGCCAGCTCACCGTACGGACTAGCGGGGTACACCGGGGAGCTGTTTTTT. Translating gives CASSPYGLAGYTGELFF. Full variable domain (rest looked up from reference TRBV18 and TRBJ2-2): NAGVMQNPRHLVRRRGQEARLRCSPMKGHSHVYWYRQLPEEGLKFMVYLQKENIIDESGMPKERFSAEFPKEGPSILRIQQVVRGDSAAYFCASSPYGLAGYTGELFFGEGSRLTVL.